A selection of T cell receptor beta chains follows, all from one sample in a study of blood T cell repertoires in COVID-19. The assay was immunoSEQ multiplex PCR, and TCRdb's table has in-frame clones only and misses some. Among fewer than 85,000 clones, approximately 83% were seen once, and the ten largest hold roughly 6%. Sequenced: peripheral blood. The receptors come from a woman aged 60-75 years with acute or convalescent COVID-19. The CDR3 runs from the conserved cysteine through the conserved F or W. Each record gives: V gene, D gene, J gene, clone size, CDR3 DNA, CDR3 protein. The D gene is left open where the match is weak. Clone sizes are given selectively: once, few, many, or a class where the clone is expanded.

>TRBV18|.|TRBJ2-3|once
TGTGCCAGCTCTCCCCGGGTCACAGATACGCAGTATTTT
CASSPRVTDTQYF
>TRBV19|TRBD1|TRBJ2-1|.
TGTGCCAGTAGCTCCGGACAGGGGTCCTACAATGAGCAGTTCTTC
CASSSGQGSYNEQFF
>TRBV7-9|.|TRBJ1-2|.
TGTGCCAGCAGCTCCCCTTGGAGGACGGACCTATATGGCTACACCTTC
CASSSPWRTDLYGYTF
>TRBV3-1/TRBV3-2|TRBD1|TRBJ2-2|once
TGTGCCAGCAGCCAGGGGACAGGGCTCACCGGGGAGCTGTTTTTT
CASSQGTGLTGELFF
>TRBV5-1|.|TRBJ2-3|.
TGCGCCAGCAGCTTTAGCGACCTCACAGATACGCAGTATTTT
CASSFSDLTDTQYF
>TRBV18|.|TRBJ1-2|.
TGTGCCAGCTCACAACGGGATGGCTACACCTTC
CASSQRDGYTF
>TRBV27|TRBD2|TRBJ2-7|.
TGTGCCAGCCGACTAGCGGGAAGCTCCTACGAGCAGTACTTC
CASRLAGSSYEQYF
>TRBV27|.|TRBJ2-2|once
TGTGCCAGCAGTTTAAAGCGCAACACCGGGGAGCTGTTTTTT
CASSLKRNTGELFF
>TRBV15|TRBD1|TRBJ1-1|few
TGTGCCACCAGCATTGACAGGGCCACTGAAGCTTTCTTT
CATSIDRATEAFF
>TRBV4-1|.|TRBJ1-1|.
TGCGCCAGCAGCCAAGAAAACTCCAACACTGAAGCTTTCTTT
CASSQENSNTEAFF
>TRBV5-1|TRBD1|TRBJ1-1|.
TGCGCCAGCAGCTACCTAACAGGGGAAACTGAAGCTTTCTTT
CASSYLTGETEAFF
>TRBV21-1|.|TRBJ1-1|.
TGTGCCAGCAGCAAAGACGACAGGGGATGGACCACTGAAGCTTTCTTT
CASSKDDRGWTTEAFF
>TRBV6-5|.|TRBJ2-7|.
TGTGCCAGCTATACTAATCAGGGCTCCTACGAGCAGTACTTC
CASYTNQGSYEQYF
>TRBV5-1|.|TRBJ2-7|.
TGCGCCAGCAGCCCTCGGACAGATCCCTACGAGCAGTACTTC
CASSPRTDPYEQYF
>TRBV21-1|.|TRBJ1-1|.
TGTGCCAGCAGCAAAGAAGGCAGGGTTAGGGAGAACACTGAAGCTTTCTTT
CASSKEGRVRENTEAFF
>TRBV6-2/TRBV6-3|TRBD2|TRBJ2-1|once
TGTGCCAGCAGTTACCCGGGGGGGCACAATGAGCAGTTCTTC
CASSYPGGHNEQFF
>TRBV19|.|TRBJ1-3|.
TGTGCCAGTAGTGAATCCCGGACAGCCTGGGGATTCTCTGGAAACACCATATATTTT
CASSESRTAWGFSGNTIYF
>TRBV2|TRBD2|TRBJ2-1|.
TGTGCCAGCAGTGCCCTGACTAGCGGGGGGGCCAATGAGCAGTTCTTC
CASSALTSGGANEQFF
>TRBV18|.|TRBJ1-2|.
TGTGCCAGCCGATTAACAGGGAAGGGTAACTATGGCTACACCTTC
CASRLTGKGNYGYTF
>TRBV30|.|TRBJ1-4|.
TGTGCCTGGAGTGGACAGGCAACTAATGAAAAACTGTTTTTT
CAWSGQATNEKLFF
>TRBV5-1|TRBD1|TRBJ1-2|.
TGCGCCAGCAGCTTGGCACAGGGGGTCTATGGCTACACCTTC
CASSLAQGVYGYTF
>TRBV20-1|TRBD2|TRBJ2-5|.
TGCAGTGCTAGTTCCGGGCTAGCGGGGGGGAGCCAGTACTTC
CSASSGLAGGSQYF
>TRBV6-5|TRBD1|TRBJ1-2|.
TGTGCCAGCAGTCCTCAGGGGGCCGGCTATGGCTACACCTTC
CASSPQGAGYGYTF
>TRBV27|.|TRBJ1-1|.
TGTGCCAGCAGGCGTCCGGGACAGAACACTGAAGCTTTCTTT
CASRRPGQNTEAFF
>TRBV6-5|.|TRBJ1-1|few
TGTGCCAGCAGTCGTACCAGGGGGAACACTGAAGCTTTCTTT
CASSRTRGNTEAFF
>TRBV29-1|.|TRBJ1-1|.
TGCAGCGTTGGGGAGGATGACACTGAAGCTTTCTTT
CSVGEDDTEAFF
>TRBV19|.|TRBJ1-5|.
TGTGCCAGTAGTATAATGAGGGTCAATCAGCCCCAGCATTTT
CASSIMRVNQPQHF
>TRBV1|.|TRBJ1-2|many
TGCACCAGCCCCACGGGACAGGGAAGAGGGTCCTATGGCTACACCTTC
CTSPTGQGRGSYGYTF
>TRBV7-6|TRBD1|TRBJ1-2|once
TGTGCCAGCAGCTTAACGACAGGGAGGGGCTACACCTTC
CASSLTTGRGYTF
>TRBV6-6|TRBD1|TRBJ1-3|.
TGTGCCTCGACCCGCAGGGGGAACTCTGGAAACACCATATATTTT
CASTRRGNSGNTIYF
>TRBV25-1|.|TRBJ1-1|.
TGTGCCAGCAGTAAACACAAGAACACTGAAGCTTTCTTT
CASSKHKNTEAFF
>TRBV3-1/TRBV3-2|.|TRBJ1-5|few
TGTGCCAGCAGCCAAGCGGGAATCAGCAATCAGCCCCAGCATTTT
CASSQAGISNQPQHF
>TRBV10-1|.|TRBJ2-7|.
TGCGCCAGCAGTGATGACAATCTCGAGCAGTACTTC
CASSDDNLEQYF
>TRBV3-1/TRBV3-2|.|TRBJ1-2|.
TGTGCCAGCAGCCAAGATCAGGTAGTTTATGGCTACACCTTC
CASSQDQVVYGYTF
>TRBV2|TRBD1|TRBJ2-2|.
TGTGCCAGCAGGGGACAGGGGTTGGAGTCCGGGGAGCTGTTTTTT
CASRGQGLESGELFF
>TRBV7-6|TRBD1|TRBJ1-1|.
TGTGCCAGCAGCTTAGAGCGACAGGGGAACACTGAAGCTTTCTTT
CASSLERQGNTEAFF
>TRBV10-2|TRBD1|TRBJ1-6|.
TGCGCCAGCAGTGGGGACAGGGATAATTCACCCCTCCACTTT
CASSGDRDNSPLHF
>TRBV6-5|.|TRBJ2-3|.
TGTGCCAGCAGTATTGACAGGAATACGCAGTATTTT
CASSIDRNTQYF
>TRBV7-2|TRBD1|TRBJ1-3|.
TGTGCCAGCAGCTGGACAGGCACATCGAGAAACACCATATATTTT
CASSWTGTSRNTIYF
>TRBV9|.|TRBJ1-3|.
TGTGCCAGCAGCTTCCGCGCACGGGGAAACACCATATATTTT
CASSFRARGNTIYF
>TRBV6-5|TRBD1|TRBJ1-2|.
TGTGCCAGCATGGACAGGGGGGAAGGTGGCTACACCTTC
CASMDRGEGGYTF
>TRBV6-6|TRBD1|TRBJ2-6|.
TGTGCCAGCAGTCCTCGGACAGGGGTGGGCTCTGGGGCCAACGTCCTGACTTTC
CASSPRTGVGSGANVLTF
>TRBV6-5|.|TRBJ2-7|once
TGTGCCAGCAGGCCACTTAACGCCCACGAGCAGTACTTC
CASRPLNAHEQYF